Below, 15 T cell receptor beta chains from the same sample are listed, as sequenced in a study of T cell responses to AZD1222 COVID-19 vaccine. Sequencing was performed with immunoSEQ multiplex PCR; in TCRdb, only in-frame clones are kept and a portion is missing. The repertoire holds over 70,000 clones, with 85% as singletons. The specimen comprised peripheral blood, sampled on day 0 of AZD1222 vaccination. These receptors were taken from an adult in good health.

The V gene is TRBV19, the J gene TRBJ2-5; 12 bases agree with TRBD1. CDR1 is LNHDA, CDR2 SQIVND, per germline (reference sequence). V trimming: 1 base; J trimming: 5 bases; junction bases outside the gene matches: 2. This CDR3 comprises 15 residues. The DNA for the CDR3 is TGTGCCAGTAGTATAGGGGACAGGGGGCAGGAGACCCAGTACTTC. Protein sequence: CASSIGDRGQETQYF.

The V call is TRBV5-1, the J call TRBJ1-2; 7 nucleotides line up with TRBD1. CDR1 and CDR2 from the germline V gene are SGHRS and YFSETQ. The CDR3 covers 14 residues. With V trimmed by 2 bases and J by 4 bases, 5 bases remained unmatched. The DNA of the CDR3 is TGCGCCAGCAGCTTCGTGACAGGGAGCTATGGCTACACCTTC. Its protein product is CASSFVTGSYGYTF.

The rearrangement uses TRBV20-1 and TRBJ2-7; D possibly corresponds to TRBD2 (5 bases). Deletions cut 3 bases from V and 8 bases from J, with 17 bases between. The CDR3 sequence is 13 residues long. CDR1 and CDR2 (germline): DFQATT, SNEGSKA (reference sequence). As DNA, the CDR3 is TGCAGTGCTAGTGGGAGTCGGAGAGGAAAGCAGTACTTC. This encodes CSASGSRRGKQYF.

This clone was found a few times. The chain joins TRBV11-2 to TRBJ1-4, with D hard to call. Germline assignment: CDR1 SGHAT and CDR2 FQNNGV. This CDR3 spans 16 amino acids. The V gene lost 6 bases and the J gene lost 1 base, with 15 bases spanning the gap. CDR3 sequence (DNA): TGTGCCAGCAGTTCATTAGCGGCGGGAACTAATGAAAAACTGTTTTTT. Amino acids: CASSSLAAGTNEKLFF.

V usage is TRBV6-5 and J usage is TRBJ2-7; tentative D call: TRBD1 (6 bases). This CDR3 has 13 residues. Between the trimmed V and J ends, which lost 7 bases and 1 base, there was a span of 11 bases. Germline loops: CDR1 MNHEY, CDR2 SVGAGI. This chain's CDR3 is CASTFDRSYEQYF. CDR3 sequence (DNA): TGTGCCAGCACCTTCGACAGGTCCTACGAGCAGTACTTC.

The CDR3 loop is CASSQGAGGGQPQHF. CDR3 nucleotides: TGTGCCAGCAGCCAGGGGGCAGGGGGTGGGCAGCCCCAGCATTTT. The J gene is TRBJ1-5, the V gene TRBV7-2, with 8 nucleotides matching TRBD1. Trimming at V came to 5 bases and at J to 7 bases, leaving 10 bases not matched to a gene. CDR1 is SGHTA, CDR2 FQGNSA, per germline. The CDR3 spans 15 residues.

The J gene is TRBJ2-7, the V gene TRBV6-2 or TRBV6-3; the D gene could be TRBD1 or TRBD2 (5 bases each). Germline lookup yields CDR1 MNHEY and CDR2 SVGEGT. The ends were cut back, 5 bases at V and 12 bases at J, with 11 bases in the middle. The length of the CDR3 is 10 residues. The CDR3 region is CASSIRDPYF. CDR3 nucleotide sequence: TGTGCCAGCAGTATTAGGGACCCGTACTTC.

The gene calls are TRBV11-2 and TRBJ1-1, with D tentatively TRBD1 (6 bases). Germline V CDR1 and CDR2: SGHAT, FQNNGV. The CDR3 runs 17 residues. Trimming removed 2 bases from V and 3 bases from J, with 19 bases in between. CDR3: CASSLYQTGRGDTEAFF. The DNA for the CDR3 is TGTGCCAGCAGCTTATACCAGACAGGACGGGGGGACACTGAAGCTTTCTTT.

This clone occurred a few times. This sequence joins TRBV30 and TRBJ2-5; a possible D gene is TRBD1 (5 bases). Germline CDR1 GTSNPN, CDR2 SVGIG (reference sequence). The CDR3 is 12 amino acids. The ends were cut back, 0 bases at V and 4 bases at J, with 6 bases in the middle. The CDR3 DNA reads as TGTGCCTGGAGTGTACAGGCAGAGACCCAGTACTTC. Its protein is CAWSVQAETQYF.

CDR3 DNA: TGTGCCAGCAGCTTGGAGTCGAGGGCGCGGGTCACTAACTATGGCTACACCTTC. It codes for CASSLESRARVTNYGYTF. The chain recombines TRBV7-6 with TRBJ1-2, with D hard to call. Trimming pared 3 bases from V and 0 bases from J, leaving 20 bases between. CDR3 size: 18 residues. Per germline, CDR1 SGHVS and CDR2 FNYEAQ.

As DNA, the CDR3 is TGCGCCAGCAGCCTAGGACAGGGATCTTATGGCTACACCTTC. Amino acids: CASSLGQGSYGYTF. V usage is TRBV5-1 and J usage is TRBJ1-2, with 8 bases that match TRBD1. This CDR3 region has 14 residues. Germline-derived CDR1 and CDR2 are SGHRS and YFSETQ. V trimming: 4 bases; J trimming: 5 bases; junction bases outside the gene matches: 7. The full variable domain, with the rest looked up from reference TRBV5-1 and TRBJ1-2, is KAGVTQTPRYLIKTRGQQVTLSCSPISGHRSVSWYQQTPGQGLQFLFEYFSETQRNKGNFPGRFSGRQFSNSRSEMNVSTLELGDSALYLCASSLGQGSYGYTFGSGTRLTVV.

This clone has only a few counts. The chain employs TRBV19 and TRBJ1-1; D remains ambiguous. The V end was cut by 1 base, the J end by 6 bases, with 9 bases between. The CDR3 has 13 amino acids. Per the germline V gene, CDR1 is LNHDA and CDR2 is SQIVND (reference sequence). The CDR3 coding sequence is TGTGCCAGTAGTATAGTGACACGGGCTGAAGCTTTCTTT. Its translation: CASSIVTRAEAFF.

This chain links TRBV27 with TRBJ2-1, with 14 bases matching TRBD2. The CDR3 is made up of 15 amino acids. Germline lookup yields CDR1 MNHEY and CDR2 SMNVEV (reference sequence). The V and J ends lost 1 base and 7 bases, in that order; junction bases with no gene match: 0. The CDR3 nucleotides read TGTGCCAGCAGTTTATGGACTAGCGGGAGGAATGAGCAGTTCTTC. Translating it yields CASSLWTSGRNEQFF.

This sequence joins TRBV6-6 and TRBJ2-7; D uncertain. V lost 5 bases and J lost 0, with 20 bases in between. The CDR3 is 17 amino acids. Germline CDR1 reads MNHNY; CDR2 reads SVGAGI (reference sequence). CDR3 sequence reads: CASSRDTLVRTSYEQYF. CDR3 bases: TGTGCCAGCAGTCGAGATACTTTAGTCAGGACCTCCTACGAGCAGTACTTC.

The chain uses TRBV5-1 and TRBJ1-1; tentative D call: TRBD1 (6 bases). The CDR3 has 13 residues. The ends were cut back, 4 bases at V and 2 bases at J, with 9 bases in the middle. Germline lookup yields CDR1 SGHRS and CDR2 YFSETQ. The CDR3, as DNA: TGCGCCAGCAGCATGGACAGTAACACTGAAGCTTTCTTT. Translated, it gives CASSMDSNTEAFF.